This T cell receptor (beta chain) emerged from a study of identical twins. Study-level results: Recombination models fit unrelated individuals' TCR alpha sharing but underestimated twins'. Out-of-frame alpha sequences shared between twins exhibited an excess of low generation probability. Donors were not followed over many years; analysis was cross-sectional. Fewer insertions marked abundant cord blood beta clonotypes; young adult naive trended weakly, memory not at all.

V was shortened by 1 base and J by 4 bases, with 8 bases between the two germline ends. The CDR3 loop spans 13 amino acids. The V gene's germline CDR1 is SGHTA and CDR2 FQGNSA. Only a few counts were recorded for this clonotype. The antigen is not known. TCRdb re-called the 5' RACE reads through MiXCR, storing one row per CDR3 protein. The data hold some 500,000 distinct CDR3 sequences, with over 12% observed a single time. This sample was shared with a second study, whose subject was yellow fever vaccine responses in identical twins.

The sequence was obtained from a young woman in good health. The chain couples TRBV7-2 to TRBJ2-7; tentative D call: TRBD2 (5 bases). Sequencing used CD4+ T cells sorted from blood. The CDR3 nucleotides are TGTGCCAGCAGCTTAGGAGGGAGATACGAGCAGTACTTC. It specifies CASSLGGRYEQYF.